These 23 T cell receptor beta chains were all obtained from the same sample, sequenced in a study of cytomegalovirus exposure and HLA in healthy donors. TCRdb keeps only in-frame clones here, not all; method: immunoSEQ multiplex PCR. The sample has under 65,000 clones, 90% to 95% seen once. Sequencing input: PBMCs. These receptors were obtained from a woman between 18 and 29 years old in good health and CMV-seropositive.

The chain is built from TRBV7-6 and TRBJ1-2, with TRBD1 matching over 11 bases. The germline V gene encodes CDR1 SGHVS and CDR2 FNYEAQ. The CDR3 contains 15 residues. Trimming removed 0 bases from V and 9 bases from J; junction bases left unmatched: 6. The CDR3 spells CASSLAPGQGVSYTF. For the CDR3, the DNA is TGTGCCAGCAGCTTAGCGCCGGGACAGGGGGTGAGCTACACCTTC.

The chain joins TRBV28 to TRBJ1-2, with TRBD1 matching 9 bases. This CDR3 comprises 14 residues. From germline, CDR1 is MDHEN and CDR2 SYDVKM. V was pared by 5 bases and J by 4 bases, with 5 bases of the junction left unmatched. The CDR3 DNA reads TGTGCCAGCAGTAGGGACAGGGACGGCTATGGCTACACCTTC. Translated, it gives CASSRDRDGYGYTF.

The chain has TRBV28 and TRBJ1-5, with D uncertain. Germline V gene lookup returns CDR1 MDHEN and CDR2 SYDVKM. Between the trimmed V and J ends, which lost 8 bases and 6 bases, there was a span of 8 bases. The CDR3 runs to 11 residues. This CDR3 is CASRAGQPQHF. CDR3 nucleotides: TGTGCCAGCCGAGCCGGTCAGCCCCAGCATTTT.

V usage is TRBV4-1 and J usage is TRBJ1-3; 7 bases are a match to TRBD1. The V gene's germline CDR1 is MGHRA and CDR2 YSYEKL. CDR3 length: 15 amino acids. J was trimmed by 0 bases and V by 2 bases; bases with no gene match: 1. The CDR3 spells CASSQRDSSGNTIYF. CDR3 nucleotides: TGCGCCAGCAGCCAACGGGACAGCTCTGGAAACACCATATATTTT.

The CDR3 protein is CASSFSGGGAGYEQYF. In DNA, the CDR3 is TGTGCCAGCAGCTTTTCGGGTGGGGGCGCCGGGTACGAGCAGTACTTC. The chain uses TRBV7-2 and TRBJ2-7; tentative D call: TRBD1 (6 bases). Trimming shortened V by 3 bases and J by 4 bases, and 19 bases separated the two germline ends. This CDR3 spans 16 amino acids. Germline V gene sequence: CDR1 SGHTA, CDR2 FQGNSA.

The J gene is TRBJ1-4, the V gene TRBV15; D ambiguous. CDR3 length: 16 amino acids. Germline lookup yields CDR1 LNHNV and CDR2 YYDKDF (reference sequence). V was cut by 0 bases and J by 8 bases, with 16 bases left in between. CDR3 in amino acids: CATSRDTDPLSEKLFF. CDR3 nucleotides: TGTGCCACCAGCAGAGACACAGATCCTTTATCGGAAAAACTGTTTTTT.

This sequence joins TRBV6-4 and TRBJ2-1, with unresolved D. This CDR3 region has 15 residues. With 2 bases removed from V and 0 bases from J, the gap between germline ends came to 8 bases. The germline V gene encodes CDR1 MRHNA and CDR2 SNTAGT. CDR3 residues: CASSDLETSYNEQFF. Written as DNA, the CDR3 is TGTGCCAGCAGTGACCTGGAGACCTCCTACAATGAGCAGTTCTTC.

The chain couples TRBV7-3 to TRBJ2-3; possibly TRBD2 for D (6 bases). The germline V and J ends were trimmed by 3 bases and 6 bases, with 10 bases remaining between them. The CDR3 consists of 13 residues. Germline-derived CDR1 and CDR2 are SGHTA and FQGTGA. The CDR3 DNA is TGTGCCAGCAGCTTCGGAGGGGCGGATACGCAGTATTTT. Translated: CASSFGGADTQYF.

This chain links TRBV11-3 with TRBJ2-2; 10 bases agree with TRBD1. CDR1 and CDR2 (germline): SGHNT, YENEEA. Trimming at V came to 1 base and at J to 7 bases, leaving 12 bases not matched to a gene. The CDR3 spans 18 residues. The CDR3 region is CASSLAHRDRGGSGELFF. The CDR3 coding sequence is TGTGCCAGCAGCTTAGCCCACCGGGACAGGGGAGGTAGCGGGGAGCTGTTTTTT.

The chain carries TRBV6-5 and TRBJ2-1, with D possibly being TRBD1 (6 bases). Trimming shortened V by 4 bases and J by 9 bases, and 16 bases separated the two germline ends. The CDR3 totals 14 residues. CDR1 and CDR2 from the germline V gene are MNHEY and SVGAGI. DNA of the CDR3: TGTGCCAGCAGTTTGACGACAGGTTGGAGTGAGCAGTTCTTC. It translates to CASSLTTGWSEQFF.

CDR3 loop: CASRDRPTGTQYF. The CDR3, as DNA: TGTGCCAGCAGAGACAGGCCGACCGGTACGCAGTATTTT. V usage is TRBV28 and J usage is TRBJ2-3; maybe TRBD1 (6 bases). The CDR3 is 13 amino acids. Germline CDR1 MDHEN, CDR2 SYDVKM. Trimming shortened V by 6 bases and J by 8 bases, and 15 bases separated the two germline ends.

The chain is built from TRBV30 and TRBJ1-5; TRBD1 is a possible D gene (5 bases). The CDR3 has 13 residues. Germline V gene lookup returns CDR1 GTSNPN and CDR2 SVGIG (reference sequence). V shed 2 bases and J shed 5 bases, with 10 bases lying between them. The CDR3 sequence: CAWSKGLDQPQHF. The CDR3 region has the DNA TGTGCCTGGAGTAAGGGGCTCGATCAGCCCCAGCATTTT.

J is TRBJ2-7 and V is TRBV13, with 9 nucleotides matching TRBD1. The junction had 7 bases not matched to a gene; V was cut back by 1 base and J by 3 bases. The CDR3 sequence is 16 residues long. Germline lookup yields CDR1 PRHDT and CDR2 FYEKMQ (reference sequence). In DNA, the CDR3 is TGTGCCAGCAGCTTAGCCCTCGGGACAGGGCGCTACGAGCAGTACTTC. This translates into CASSLALGTGRYEQYF.

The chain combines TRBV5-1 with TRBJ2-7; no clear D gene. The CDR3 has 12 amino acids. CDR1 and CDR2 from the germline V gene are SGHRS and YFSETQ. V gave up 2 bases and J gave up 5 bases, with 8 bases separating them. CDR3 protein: CASSFSLNEQYF. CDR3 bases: TGCGCCAGCAGCTTTAGCTTGAACGAGCAGTACTTC.

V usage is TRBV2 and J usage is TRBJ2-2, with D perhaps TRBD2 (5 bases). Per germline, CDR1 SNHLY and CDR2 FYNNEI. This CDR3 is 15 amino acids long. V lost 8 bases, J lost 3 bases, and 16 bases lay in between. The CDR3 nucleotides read TGTGCCAGCTCAGACGATTCGCGGGACACCGGGGAGCTGTTTTTT. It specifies CASSDDSRDTGELFF. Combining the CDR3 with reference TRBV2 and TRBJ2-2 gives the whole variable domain EPEVTQTPSHQVTQMGQEVILRCVPISNHLYFYWYRQILGQKVEFLVSFYNNEISEKSEIFDDQFSVERPDGSNFTLKIRSTKLEDSAMYFCASSDDSRDTGELFFGEGSRLTVL.

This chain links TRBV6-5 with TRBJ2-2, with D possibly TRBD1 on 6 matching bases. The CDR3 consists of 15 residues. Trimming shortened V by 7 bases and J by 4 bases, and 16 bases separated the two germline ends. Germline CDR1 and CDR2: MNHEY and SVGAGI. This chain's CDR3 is CASNPDSGGTGELFF. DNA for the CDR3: TGTGCCAGCAACCCGGACAGTGGAGGCACCGGGGAGCTGTTTTTT.

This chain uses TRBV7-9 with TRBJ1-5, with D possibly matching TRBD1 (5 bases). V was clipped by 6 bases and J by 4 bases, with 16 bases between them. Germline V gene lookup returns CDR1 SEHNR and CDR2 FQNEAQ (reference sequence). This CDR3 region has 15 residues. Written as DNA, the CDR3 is TGTGCCAGCAGTCAAGGTTCGACAGATAATCAGCCCCAGCATTTT. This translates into CASSQGSTDNQPQHF.

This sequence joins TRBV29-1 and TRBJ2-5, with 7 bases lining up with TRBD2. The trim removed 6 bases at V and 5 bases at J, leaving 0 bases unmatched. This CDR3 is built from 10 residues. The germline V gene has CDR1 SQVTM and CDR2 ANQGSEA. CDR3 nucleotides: TGCAGCGTGGGGGGGGAGACCCAGTACTTC. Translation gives CSVGGETQYF.

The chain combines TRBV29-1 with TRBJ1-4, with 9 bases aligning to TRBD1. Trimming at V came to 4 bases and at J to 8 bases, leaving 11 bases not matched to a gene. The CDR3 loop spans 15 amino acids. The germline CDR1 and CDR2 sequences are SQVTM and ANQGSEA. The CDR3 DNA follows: TGCAGCGTTGTGGAAACCGGGACAGGGAACGAAAAACTGTTTTTT. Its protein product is CSVVETGTGNEKLFF.

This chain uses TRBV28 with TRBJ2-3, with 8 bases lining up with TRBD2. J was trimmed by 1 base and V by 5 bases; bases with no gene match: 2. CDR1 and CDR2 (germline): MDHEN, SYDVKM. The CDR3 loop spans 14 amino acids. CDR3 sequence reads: CASSRRGGTDTQYF. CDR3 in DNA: TGTGCCAGCAGTAGGCGGGGGGGCACAGATACGCAGTATTTT.

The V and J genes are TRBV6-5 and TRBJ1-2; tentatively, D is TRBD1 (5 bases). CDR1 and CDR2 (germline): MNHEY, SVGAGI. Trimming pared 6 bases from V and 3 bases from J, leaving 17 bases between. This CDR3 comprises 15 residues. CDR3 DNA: TGTGCCAGCAGGAGCCCGCAACAGGCTTACTATGGCTACACCTTC. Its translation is CASRSPQQAYYGYTF.

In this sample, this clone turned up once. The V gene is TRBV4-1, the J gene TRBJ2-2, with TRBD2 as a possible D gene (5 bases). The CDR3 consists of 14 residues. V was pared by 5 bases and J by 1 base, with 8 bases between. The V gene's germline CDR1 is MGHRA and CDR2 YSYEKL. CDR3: CASSMDWNTGELFF. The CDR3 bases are TGCGCCAGCAGCATGGACTGGAACACCGGGGAGCTGTTTTTT.

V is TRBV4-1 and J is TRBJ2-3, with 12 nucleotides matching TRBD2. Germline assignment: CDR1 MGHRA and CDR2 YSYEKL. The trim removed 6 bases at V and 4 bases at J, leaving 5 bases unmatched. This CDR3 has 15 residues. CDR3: CASRQTSGSADTQYF. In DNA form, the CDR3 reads TGCGCCAGCAGACAGACTAGCGGGAGTGCAGATACGCAGTATTTT.